The sequence of this T cell receptor (beta chain) was determined in a study of T cell changes during pregnancy in multiple sclerosis. The method was immunoSEQ multiplex PCR; TCRdb's version includes in-frame clones alone and lacks a portion of them. The data hold roughly 93,000 clones, with approximately 90% observed a single time. The CDR3 contains 15 residues. Germline lookup yields CDR1 SGHRS and CDR2 YFSETQ. V shed 0 bases, J shed 2 bases, and the junction held 0 bases outside the gene matches. The sample in question was peripheral blood, obtained after pregnancy. The chain employs TRBV5-1 and TRBJ2-7; 12 positions match TRBD2. The sequence derives from a female donor in good health, enrolled as a control in a pregnancy study. The CDR3 coding sequence is TGCGCCAGCAGCTTGGGGACTAGCGGGACCTACGAGCAGTACTTC. The encoded protein is CASSLGTSGTYEQYF.